There are a few counts of the clone carrying this TCR beta chain. From RNA transcripts, TCR beta CDR3 regions were amplified. HTBI primers drove first-round RT-PCR of the TCR CDR3. Each CDR3 protein is one row after TCRdb ran MiXCR on the multiplex PCR reads. The table includes under 400,000 distinct CDR3 sequences, 20% to 25% detected once. The authors deemed Graves' hyperthyroidism stable absent ophthalmopathy progression within 18 months. In patients aged 18 to 65, hyperthyroidism was newly diagnosed, with duration under 2 months. These data originate in a study of T cells in Graves' hyperthyroidism and ophthalmopathy. CDR3 length equals 17 residues. The germline CDR1 and CDR2 sequences are MNHEY and SVGEGT. With 0 bases removed from V and 8 bases from J, the gap between germline ends came to 22 bases.

This rearrangement joins TRBV6-2 or TRBV6-3 to TRBJ1-2, with D maybe TRBD1 (6 bases). The receptor comes from a man aged 45-65 years with Graves' hyperthyroidism. The sample taken for sequencing was blood. CDR3 sequence: CASSYSIGQINWGGYTF. The CDR3 DNA sequence: TGTGCCAGCAGTTACTCCATAGGACAGATTAACTGGGGAGGCTACACCTTC.